The 13 T cell receptor beta chains in this list originate from one sample, sequenced in a study of T-cell memory formation after mild COVID-19. TCRdb analysed the 5' RACE reads with MiXCR anew, one entry per CDR3 protein. The sample shows around 340,000 distinct CDR3 sequences, about 16% of them seen only once. The sequenced sample was PBMCs or a T cell subset sorted from them (not recorded which). These receptors originate from a man younger than 30 who had mild COVID-19 (a few samples of this study predate the infection). Cell type and time point are not known.

This clonotype was recorded a few times. This chain links TRBV7-8 with TRBJ1-5; possible D gene TRBD1, 5 bases. The CDR3 covers 15 residues. Germline lookup yields CDR1 SGHVS and CDR2 FQNEAQ. The V and J ends lost 6 bases and 3 bases respectively, with 15 bases between them. CDR3 loop: CASSSWRGTNQPQHF. CDR3 sequence (DNA): TGTGCCAGCAGTTCGTGGAGGGGTACCAATCAGCCCCAGCATTTT.

The rearrangement uses TRBV7-9 and TRBJ2-3; D is unresolved. Germline V gene lookup returns CDR1 SEHNR and CDR2 FQNEAQ (reference sequence). V shed 3 bases and J shed 3 bases, with 10 bases lying between them. This CDR3 region has 14 residues. The CDR3 region is CASSLEIRTDTQYF. CDR3 nucleotide sequence: TGTGCCAGCAGCTTGGAGATCAGGACAGATACGCAGTATTTT.

This clonotype was picked up a small number of times. V gene TRBV6-6 combines with J gene TRBJ2-5, with D perhaps being TRBD1 or TRBD2 (5 bases each). The germline gives CDR1 MNHNY, CDR2 SVGAGI (reference sequence). The CDR3 runs 14 residues. Trimming pared 2 bases from V and 3 bases from J, leaving 10 bases between. DNA of the CDR3: TGTGCCAGCAGTTACAGCGTGGGGGAAGAGACCCAGTACTTC. It encodes CASSYSVGEETQYF.

This rearrangement joins TRBV24-1 to TRBJ2-1; D might be TRBD1 (6 bases). Germline assignment: CDR1 KGHDR and CDR2 SFDVKD. CDR3 length: 17 amino acids. Deletions cut 4 bases from V and 10 bases from J, with 25 bases between. The CDR3 DNA follows: TGTGCCACCAGTGACCGCGGGTGCCTCCAGGGGAGTCGAGAGCAGTTCTTC. Translation: CATSDRGCLQGSREQFF.

This clonotype was seen more than once but under ten times. This chain links TRBV7-8 with TRBJ2-7; D could derive from TRBD1 or TRBD2 (5 bases each). Germline loops: CDR1 SGHVS, CDR2 FQNEAQ. The length of the CDR3 is 14 residues. V was trimmed by 7 bases and J by 6 bases, leaving 19 bases between them. The DNA of the CDR3 is TGTGCCAGCACCACTAGGCAGGGTGCGGCCGAGCAGTACTTC. Amino acids: CASTTRQGAAEQYF.

The V gene is TRBV5-5, the J gene TRBJ2-7; tentative D call: TRBD1 (5 bases). Germline values: CDR1 SGHKS, CDR2 YYEKEE (reference sequence). V lost 0 bases to trimming and J lost 0 bases, with 13 bases between them. CDR3 length equals 16 residues. DNA for the CDR3: TGTGCCAGCAGCTTGGAAGGGGTGACGGACTCCTACGAGCAGTACTTC. This encodes CASSLEGVTDSYEQYF. The full variable domain, with the rest looked up from reference TRBV5-5 and TRBJ2-7, is DAGVTQSPTHLIKTRGQQVTLRCSPISGHKSVSWYQQVLGQGPQFIFQYYEKEERGRGNFPDRFSARQFPNYSSELNVNALLLGDSALYLCASSLEGVTDSYEQYFGPGTRLTVT.

Written as DNA, the CDR3 is TGTGCCAGCAGCTTGATCGAGAAAAACATTCAGTACTTC. This codes for CASSLIEKNIQYF. The chain couples TRBV5-6 to TRBJ2-4; D not resolved. Deletions cut 1 base from V and 4 bases from J, with 6 bases between. There are 13 residues in the CDR3. Germline V CDR1 and CDR2: SGHDT, YYEEEE.

This clonotype was seen only a few times. The genes are TRBV7-2 and TRBJ1-5; 10 bases are shared with TRBD1. This CDR3 comprises 15 residues. Germline-derived CDR1 and CDR2 are SGHTA and FQGNSA. Trimming removed 2 bases from V and 6 bases from J; junction bases left unmatched: 4. CDR3 residues: CASSLNGQGVQPQHF. The CDR3 coding sequence is TGTGCCAGCAGCTTAAACGGACAGGGGGTTCAGCCCCAGCATTTT. Filled out from reference TRBV7-2 and TRBJ1-5, the complete variable domain reads GAGVSQSPSNKVTEKGKDVELRCDPISGHTALYWYRQSLGQGLEFLIYFQGNSAPDKSGLPSDRFSAERTGGSVSTLTIQRTQQEDSAVYLCASSLNGQGVQPQHFGDGTRLSIL.

This clonotype was seen a handful of times. The chain couples TRBV5-4 to TRBJ1-5; no definite D call. The CDR3 has 15 amino acids. Germline-derived CDR1 and CDR2 are SGHNT and YYREEE (reference sequence). The germline V and J ends were trimmed by 2 bases and 5 bases, with 14 bases remaining between them. CDR3 sequence (DNA): TGTGCCAGCAGCTTCGGGCCGGTAGGCGATCAGCCCCAGCATTTT. It is translated as CASSFGPVGDQPQHF.

This chain connects TRBV2 to TRBJ2-3; D unclear. CDR1 and CDR2 (germline): SNHLY, FYNNEI. This CDR3 spans 10 amino acids. CDR3 nucleotide sequence: TGTGCGGTGGGTCCAGATACGCAGTATTTT. Its protein product is CAVGPDTQYF.

This clonotype was picked up a small number of times. The V gene is TRBV15, the J gene TRBJ2-3, with 12 bases lining up with TRBD1. This CDR3 is 18 amino acids long. CDR1 and CDR2 (germline): LNHNV, YYDKDF (reference sequence). Unmatched junction bases numbered 9, after V lost 1 base and J lost 4 bases. The CDR3: CATSRVGTGGIVADTQYF. CDR3 coding DNA: TGTGCCACCAGCAGAGTCGGGACAGGGGGCATTGTCGCAGATACGCAGTATTTT.

This clonotype has a count of ten or more. Mismatch with germline at one junction end may stem from a read error. The chain joins TRBV11-2 to TRBJ2-3; a possible D gene is TRBD1 (5 bases). CDR3 size: 12 residues. CDR1 SGHAT and CDR2 FQNNGV come from the germline V gene. The CDR3 DNA reads TGTGCCAGCAGCTTTGAAGGGGTTCAGAAGCATTTT. Protein product: CASSFEGVQKHF.

V gene TRBV29-1 combines with J gene TRBJ1-2, with 8 bases lining up with TRBD1. The CDR3 is made up of 13 amino acids. The germline V gene has CDR1 SQVTM and CDR2 ANQGSEA. J was trimmed by 8 bases and V by 5 bases; bases with no gene match: 10. The CDR3 coding sequence is TGCAGCGTTTGGGACAGGACCCCTGACGGCTACACCTTC. Translating gives CSVWDRTPDGYTF.